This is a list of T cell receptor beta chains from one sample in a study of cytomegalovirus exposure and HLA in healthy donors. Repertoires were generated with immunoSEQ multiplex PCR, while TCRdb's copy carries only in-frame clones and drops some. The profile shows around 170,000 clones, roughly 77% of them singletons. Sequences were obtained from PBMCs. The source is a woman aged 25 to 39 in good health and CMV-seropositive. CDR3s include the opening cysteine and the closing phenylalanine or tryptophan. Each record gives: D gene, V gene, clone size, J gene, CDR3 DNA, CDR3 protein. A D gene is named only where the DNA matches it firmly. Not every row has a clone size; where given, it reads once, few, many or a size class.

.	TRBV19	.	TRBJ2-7	TGTGCCAGTAGTATAGATCTGGGGGGGACAATCTACGAGCAGTACTTC	CASSIDLGGTIYEQYF
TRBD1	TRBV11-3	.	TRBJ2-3	TGTGCCAGCAGCTTACGGACAGGGGCGAGCACAGATACGCAGTATTTT	CASSLRTGASTDTQYF
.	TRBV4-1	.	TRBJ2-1	TGCGCCAGCAGCCCCAAGTATATAGCCCGGGGTGAGCAGTTCTTC	CASSPKYIARGEQFF
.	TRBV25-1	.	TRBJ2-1	TGTGCCAGCAGTGAATATGGGGACTTCCACAACAATGAGCAGTTCTTC	CASSEYGDFHNNEQFF
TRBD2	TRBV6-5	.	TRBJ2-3	TGTGCCAGCAGTCGATCGGGACTAGGCACAGATACGCAGTATTTT	CASSRSGLGTDTQYF
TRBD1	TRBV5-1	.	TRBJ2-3	TGCGCCAGCAGCTTAGGACAGGGGGCAGATACGCAGTATTTT	CASSLGQGADTQYF
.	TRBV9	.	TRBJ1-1	TGTGCCAGCAGCGTAGGACGACGGGGAGACAGGACTGAAGCTTTCTTT	CASSVGRRGDRTEAFF
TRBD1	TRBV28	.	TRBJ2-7	TGTGCCAGCAGTCCTGGGACAGCGACGGGTTACGAGCAGTACTTC	CASSPGTATGYEQYF
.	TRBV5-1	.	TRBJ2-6	TGCGCCAGCAGCCCGAGCCGGGGAGCTGGGGCCAACGTCCTGACTTTC	CASSPSRGAGANVLTF
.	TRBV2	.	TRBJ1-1	TGTGCCAGCATTGCAGGGATCCCTGAAGCTTTCTTT	CASIAGIPEAFF
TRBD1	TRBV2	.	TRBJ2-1	TGTGCCAGCAGGACAGGGGGCCGCCCCTACAATGAGCAGTTCTTC	CASRTGGRPYNEQFF
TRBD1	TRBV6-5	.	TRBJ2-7	TGTGCCAGCAGTTACTCGGGACAGAGTTCCTACGAGCAGTACTTC	CASSYSGQSSYEQYF
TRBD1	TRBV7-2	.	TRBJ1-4	TGTGCCAGCAGCTTGACAGGGGATAGTGAAAAACTGTTTTTT	CASSLTGDSEKLFF
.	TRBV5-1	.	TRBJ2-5	TGCGCCAGCGGCTGGCGTGGGGGCACCCAAGAGACCCAGTACTTC	CASGWRGGTQETQYF
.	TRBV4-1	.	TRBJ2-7	TGCGCCAGCAGACACAGGATTCACTCCTACGAGCAGTACTTC	CASRHRIHSYEQYF
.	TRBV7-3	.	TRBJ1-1	TGTGCCAGCCAAGAGGGGGGGCTGGACACTGAAGCTTTCTTT	CASQEGGLDTEAFF
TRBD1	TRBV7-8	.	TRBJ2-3	TGTGCCAGCAGCTCCGGGACAGGGTGGACAGATACGCAGTATTTT	CASSSGTGWTDTQYF
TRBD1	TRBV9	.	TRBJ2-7	TGTGCCAGCAGCCCGAGGACAGGGCAGGCCTACGAGCAGTACTTC	CASSPRTGQAYEQYF
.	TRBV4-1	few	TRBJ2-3	TGCGCCAGCAGCCAAGTAGCGGACACAGATACGCAGTATTTT	CASSQVADTDTQYF
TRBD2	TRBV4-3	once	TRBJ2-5	TGCGCCAGCAGCCAAGAGGTAGCGGGGACCCAAGAGACCCAGTACTTC	CASSQEVAGTQETQYF
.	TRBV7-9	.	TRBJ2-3	TGTGCCAGCAGCTTGAGGCGCGATACGCAGTATTTT	CASSLRRDTQYF
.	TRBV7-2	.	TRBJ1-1	TGTGCCAGCAGCTGGGTCAGGGAGGACACTGAAGCTTTCTTT	CASSWVREDTEAFF
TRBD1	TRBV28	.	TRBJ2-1	TGTGCCAGCAGTTCATACAGGGGAGACAATGAGCAGTTCTTC	CASSSYRGDNEQFF
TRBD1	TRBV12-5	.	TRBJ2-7	TGTGCTAGCGGGACAGTTGGGTCATACGAGCAGTACTTC	CASGTVGSYEQYF
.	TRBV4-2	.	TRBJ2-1	TGTGCCAGCAGCCGGGAGGCTCGAGACAATGAGCAGTTCTTC	CASSREARDNEQFF
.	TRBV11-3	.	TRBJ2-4	TGTGCCAGCAGCTTAGGCGAGGGATTCCTAGCCAAAAACATTCAGTACTTC	CASSLGEGFLAKNIQYF
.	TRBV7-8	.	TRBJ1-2	TGTGCCAGCAGCTTAAAATCCGGGAGCTATAACTATGGCTACACCTTC	CASSLKSGSYNYGYTF
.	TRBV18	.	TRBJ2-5	TGTGCCAGCTCACCCCGTTCATCCTCGGAGGGGACCCAGTACTTC	CASSPRSSSEGTQYF
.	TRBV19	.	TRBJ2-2	TGTGCCAGTAGTCCCTTTCCCGCACAGGGTACCGGGGAGCTGTTTTTT	CASSPFPAQGTGELFF
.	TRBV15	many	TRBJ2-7	TGTGCCACCAGCACCAGGACTTCTCTACACGAGCAGTACTTC	CATSTRTSLHEQYF
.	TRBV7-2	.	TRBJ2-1	TGTGCCAGCAGCCCATACAATGAGCAGTTCTTC	CASSPYNEQFF
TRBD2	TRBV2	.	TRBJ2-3	TGTGCCAGCAGTGAAACGGAGACTAGCCAAATTGATACGCAGTATTTT	CASSETETSQIDTQYF
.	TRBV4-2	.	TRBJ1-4	TGTGCCAGCAGCCCAAACCTCGGTGGCAGGGTGGGGTTTAGGGTTAATGAAAAACTGTTTTTT	CASSPNLGGRVGFRVNEKLFF
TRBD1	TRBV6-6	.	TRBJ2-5	TGTGCCAGCAGCCCTGGACAGGGCACGGTAGAGACCCAGTACTTC	CASSPGQGTVETQYF
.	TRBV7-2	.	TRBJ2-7	TGTGCCAGCAGCTTAGAGAGGCCGGGACAACCCGAAAACTACGAGCAGTACTTC	CASSLERPGQPENYEQYF